This T cell receptor beta chain was sequenced in a study of blood T cell repertoires in COVID-19. In the study overall: Nucleic acid was either cDNA or gDNA, and it came from T cells, B-cell-depleted T cells, or PBMCs.

Resolution of symptoms, clearance, or two negative PCRs was present in recovered Cohort 3 donors. This table comes from immunoSEQ multiplex PCR, and its TCRdb copy is limited to in-frame clones, with some not included. The top ten hold 10% to 11% of the sample, which has about 230,000 clones, 87% seen once. This CDR3 has 14 amino acids. The V end lost 3 bases, the J end lost 0 bases, and 6 bases lay between the germline ends. Germline V gene sequence: CDR1 ENHRY, CDR2 SYGVKD. The sequencing input was PBMCs or T cells enriched from blood (not recorded which). This rearrangement joins TRBV10-3 to TRBJ2-1; D is possibly TRBD2 (5 bases). This receptor was identified in a man aged 25-45 years who had recovered from COVID-19. The CDR3 DNA sequence: TGTGCCATCAGTGATGGGAGCTCCTACAATGAGCAGTTCTTC. The encoded protein is CAISDGSSYNEQFF.